This entry lists 20 T cell receptor beta chains sequenced from one sample in a study of T cells after yellow fever vaccination. In TCRdb, the 5' RACE reads were re-called with MiXCR into one record per CDR3 protein. The sample yields 300,000 to 400,000 distinct CDR3 sequences, around 10% seen once. This specimen consisted of CD4+ T cells sorted from PBMCs, obtained 45 days after the yellow fever booster vaccination. These receptors originate from a man aged 18 to 30 who received the YFV17D yellow fever vaccine.

This clonotype occurred a few times. The genes are TRBV24-1 and TRBJ1-2, with 8 bases identical to TRBD1. Per the germline V gene, CDR1 is KGHDR and CDR2 is SFDVKD. The V gene end was trimmed by 6 bases and the J gene end by 7 bases; junction bases not matched to a gene: 9. The CDR3 contains 14 residues. The CDR3: CATSTRQGTGGYTF. The CDR3 DNA reads TGTGCCACCAGTACGCGACAGGGGACAGGTGGCTACACCTTC.

This clonotype has only a few counts. V gene TRBV7-9 combines with J gene TRBJ2-1; tentative D call: TRBD2 (5 bases). From germline, CDR1 is SEHNR and CDR2 FQNEAQ (reference sequence). Between the trimmed V and J ends, which lost 8 bases and 0 bases, there was a span of 17 bases. The CDR3 contains 16 residues. CDR3: CASGPLEGGSYNEQFF. The CDR3 DNA reads as TGTGCCAGCGGCCCTCTAGAGGGCGGCTCCTACAATGAGCAGTTCTTC.

The count of this clonotype is one. The chain recombines TRBV5-4 with TRBJ2-1; TRBD2 aligns across 11 bases. Germline CDR1 SGHNT, CDR2 YYREEE (reference sequence). The length of the CDR3 is 16 residues. The ends lost 1 base at V and 2 bases at J; junction bases unmatched: 2. This CDR3 is CASSLSSGRAYNEQFF. The CDR3 bases are TGTGCCAGCAGCTTGAGTAGCGGGAGGGCCTACAATGAGCAGTTCTTC.

This clonotype was detected ten times or more. The gene calls are TRBV20-1 and TRBJ1-2; D is uncertain. The CDR3 is made up of 13 amino acids. V lost 0 bases, J lost 4 bases, and 9 bases lay in between. CDR1 and CDR2 from the germline V gene are DFQATT and SNEGSKA (reference sequence). In nucleotides, the CDR3 is TGCAGTGCTAGAGACCTTGGGTCCTATGGCTACACCTTC. Translating it yields CSARDLGSYGYTF.

This clonotype showed up just a few times. The V and J genes are TRBV4-3 and TRBJ2-1; 8 nucleotides agree with TRBD1. V lost 3 bases, J lost 0 bases, and 10 bases stayed unmatched. Germline V lookup: CDR1 LGHNA, CDR2 YSLEER. The CDR3 runs to 18 residues. CDR3 bases: TGCGCCAGCAGCCAGGGAGCAGGGGGCTTTTTCTCCTACAATGAGCAGTTCTTC. This gives the protein CASSQGAGGFFSYNEQFF.

The chain recombines TRBV7-2 with TRBJ2-3; 9 positions match TRBD2. CDR3 length equals 13 residues. V trimming: 8 bases; J trimming: 4 bases; junction bases outside the gene matches: 4. Germline values: CDR1 SGHTA, CDR2 FQGNSA. The CDR3 is CASGQRGADTQYF. The DNA for the CDR3 is TGTGCCAGCGGCCAGCGGGGGGCAGATACGCAGTATTTT.

A few counts support this clonotype. The chain carries TRBV7-7 and TRBJ2-2, with D unresolved. This CDR3 is 15 amino acids long. Looked up from germline, CDR1 is SSHAT and CDR2 is FNYEAQ (reference sequence). V was trimmed by 5 bases and J by 6 bases, leaving 16 bases between them. CDR3 sequence: CASSPGSAEAGELFF. The CDR3 nucleotides are TGTGCCAGCAGCCCCGGTTCGGCTGAGGCCGGGGAGCTGTTTTTT.

This clonotype was seen repeatedly, ten times or more. The rearrangement joins TRBV12-3 or TRBV12-4 to TRBJ2-2; TRBD2 aligns across 10 bases. V gave up 3 bases and J gave up 1 base; unmatched junction bases: 2. CDR3 length equals 16 residues. The CDR3 here is CASSFLAGVNTGELFF. The CDR3 DNA follows: TGTGCCAGCAGTTTCCTAGCGGGGGTGAACACCGGGGAGCTGTTTTTT.

V usage is TRBV7-9 and J usage is TRBJ1-3; D is unclear. Germline CDR1 is SEHNR and CDR2 is FQNEAQ (reference sequence). The CDR3 loop spans 13 amino acids. The V gene lost 6 bases and the J gene lost 0 bases, with 6 bases spanning the gap. The CDR3 region is CASSKISGNTIYF. In nucleotides, the CDR3 is TGTGCCAGCAGTAAAATCTCTGGAAACACCATATATTTT. The full variable domain, completed using reference TRBV7-9 and TRBJ1-3, is DTGVSQNPRHKITKRGQNVTFRCDPISEHNRLYWYRQTLGQGPEFLTYFQNEAQLEKSRLLSDRFSAERPKGSFSTLEIQRTEQGDSAMYLCASSKISGNTIYFGEGSWLTVV.

This clonotype has just a few counts. The chain uses TRBV7-2 and TRBJ2-3, with D unresolved. CDR3 length: 12 amino acids. CDR1 is SGHTA, CDR2 FQGNSA, per germline. Trimming removed 3 bases from V and 6 bases from J, with 7 bases in between. Here the CDR3 DNA reads TGTGCCAGCAGCTTTACATGGGATACGCAGTATTTT. It codes for CASSFTWDTQYF.

About this clonotype itself: This sequence may be a read error, since a much larger clone differs from it by one base. The rearrangement uses TRBV7-6 and TRBJ2-6; D unresolved. Germline values: CDR1 SGHVS, CDR2 FNYEAQ. Trimming took 8 bases from V and 1 from J, leaving 0 bases between them. The CDR3 is made up of 11 amino acids. The CDR3 DNA follows: TGTGCCAGCTCTGGGGCCAACGTCCTGACTTTC. Translation: CASSGANVLTF.

This clonotype occurred a few times. The V call is TRBV18, the J call TRBJ2-7, with 11 bases fitting TRBD1. Germline CDR1 KGHSH, CDR2 LQKENI. There are 18 residues in the CDR3. V shed 6 bases and J 3 bases; nucleotides not matched to a gene: 16. Written as DNA, the CDR3 is TGTGCCAGCTCTCCCTACACGACCGGGACAGGGGGGAACTACGAGCAGTACTTC. Its translation is CASSPYTTGTGGNYEQYF.

The chain employs TRBV6-6 and TRBJ2-3; no reliable D call. The CDR3 is 16 residues long. Germline V gene sequence: CDR1 MNHNY, CDR2 SVGAGI (reference sequence). V was pared by 5 bases and J by 0 bases, with 15 bases between. The CDR3 loop reads CASSRLGRISTDTQYF. CDR3 nucleotide sequence: TGTGCCAGCAGTCGGTTAGGACGGATCAGCACAGATACGCAGTATTTT.

Only a few counts were recorded for this clonotype. The chain uses TRBV6-6 and TRBJ1-5; D is undetermined. CDR1 is MNHNY, CDR2 SVGAGI, per germline (reference sequence). The CDR3 loop spans 14 amino acids. V was clipped by 0 bases and J by 5 bases, with 8 bases between them. The CDR3 region is CASSYSKGDQPQHF. In nucleotides, the CDR3 is TGTGCCAGCAGTTACTCGAAAGGAGATCAGCCCCAGCATTTT.

This clonotype was picked up a small number of times. This rearrangement joins TRBV11-2 to TRBJ2-5; D could derive from TRBD1 or TRBD2 (5 bases each). The V and J ends lost 5 bases and 5 bases respectively, with 12 bases between them. Germline CDR1 SGHAT, CDR2 FQNNGV. The CDR3 loop spans 13 amino acids. Written as DNA, the CDR3 is TGTGCCAGCAGCCGAGGGGCCGAGGAGACCCAGTACTTC. Protein: CASSRGAEETQYF.

The V call is TRBV19, the J call TRBJ1-5; D is unclear. The CDR3 is made up of 13 amino acids. Trimming left V 1 base short and J 4 bases short, with 5 bases between. Germline V gene lookup returns CDR1 LNHDA and CDR2 SQIVND (reference sequence). CDR3 DNA sequence: TGTGCCAGTAGTATAGGAGGTAATCAGCCCCAGCATTTT. This encodes CASSIGGNQPQHF.

CDR3 amino acids: CSAPQPNTGELFF. CDR3 sequence (DNA): TGCAGTGCTCCTCAGCCGAACACCGGGGAGCTGTTTTTT. The V gene is TRBV20-1, the J gene TRBJ2-2, with unresolved D. CDR3 size: 13 residues. Germline-derived CDR1 and CDR2 are DFQATT and SNEGSKA (reference sequence). V was cut by 5 bases and J by 0 bases, with 7 bases left in between.

This clonotype came up many times. The CDR3 DNA follows: TGTGCCAGCAGGTCAACTAGCGGGGGCTGGGGGACCCAGTACTTC. Its protein is CASRSTSGGWGTQYF. The J gene is TRBJ2-5, the V gene TRBV5-6; 11 bases align to TRBD2. This CDR3 region has 15 residues. The V gene's germline CDR1 is SGHDT and CDR2 YYEEEE. Unmatched junction bases numbered 10, after V lost 5 bases and J lost 7 bases.

The chain links TRBV6-5 to TRBJ1-4; D might be TRBD1 (5 bases). The CDR3 consists of 14 residues. The germline V gene has CDR1 MNHEY and CDR2 SVGAGI. Trimming removed 6 bases at V and 8 bases at J, with 16 bases between. Written as DNA, the CDR3 is TGTGCCAGCAGCTCGGACACCCTTGGAGAAAAACTGTTTTTT. This encodes CASSSDTLGEKLFF.

This clonotype was counted between two and nine times. The chain links TRBV20-1 to TRBJ2-1, with 10 bases matching TRBD2. The junction had 4 bases not matched to a gene; V was cut back by 0 bases and J by 2 bases. This CDR3 has 16 amino acids. From germline, CDR1 is DFQATT and CDR2 SNEGSKA (reference sequence). The CDR3 DNA is TGCAGTGCTAGAGAAGCTCTAGCGGGGGCCTACAATGAGCAGTTCTTC. It encodes CSAREALAGAYNEQFF.